A selection of T cell receptor beta chains follows, all from one sample in a study of T cells in Graves' hyperthyroidism and ophthalmopathy. From the multiplex PCR reads, TCRdb called clonotypes with MiXCR, one entry per CDR3 protein. The table has about 210,000 distinct CDR3 sequences, about 15% seen once; the top ten hold approximately 46%. Sequences were obtained from blood. The receptor set was obtained from a man in his forties or fifties with Graves' hyperthyroidism. CDR3s include the opening cysteine and the closing phenylalanine or tryptophan. Fields, in order: clone size, D gene, V gene, J gene, CDR3 DNA, CDR3 protein. D genes are given only for firm matches. Rows give clone size only sometimes, using once, few, many, or a class for an expanded clone.

clone_size: -; d_call: TRBD1; v_call: TRBV6-2/TRBV6-3; j_call: TRBJ1-3; cdr3_nt: TGTGCCAGCACCCCGGGACAGTCCCCTGGAAACACCATATATTTT; cdr3_aa: CASTPGQSPGNTIYF
clone_size: many; d_call: TRBD1; v_call: TRBV7-9; j_call: TRBJ1-1; cdr3_nt: TGTGCCAGCAGGTCAGCCAGGGGGTCCGACACTGAAGCTTTCTTT; cdr3_aa: CASRSARGSDTEAFF
clone_size: many; d_call: -; v_call: TRBV11-3; j_call: TRBJ1-1; cdr3_nt: TGTGCCAGCAGGGGGGGCTACACTGAAGCTTTCTTT; cdr3_aa: CASRGGYTEAFF
clone_size: many; d_call: -; v_call: TRBV28; j_call: TRBJ1-5; cdr3_nt: TGTGCCAGCAGTCCCTCAGGGACACTAAATCAGCCCCAGCATTTT; cdr3_aa: CASSPSGTLNQPQHF
clone_size: -; d_call: -; v_call: TRBV5-6; j_call: TRBJ2-1; cdr3_nt: TGTGCCAGCAGCGACCGAGGGATCGACCCCAATGAGCAGTTCTTC; cdr3_aa: CASSDRGIDPNEQFF
clone_size: many; d_call: TRBD2; v_call: TRBV30; j_call: TRBJ2-1; cdr3_nt: TGTGCCTGGAGTGTAACCCTAGCGGAAGAAAACAATGAGCAGTTCTTC; cdr3_aa: CAWSVTLAEENNEQFF
clone_size: -; d_call: TRBD1; v_call: TRBV20-1; j_call: TRBJ1-1; cdr3_nt: TGCAGTGCTCCAGGGACAGGGGGCACTGAAGCTTTCTTT; cdr3_aa: CSAPGTGGTEAFF
clone_size: once; d_call: TRBD2; v_call: TRBV20-1; j_call: TRBJ2-4; cdr3_nt: TGCAGTGCTAAACTAGCGGGAGCACACATTCAGTACTTC; cdr3_aa: CSAKLAGAHIQYF
clone_size: -; d_call: TRBD1; v_call: TRBV20-1; j_call: TRBJ1-1; cdr3_nt: TGCAGTGCTGGGGACAGTCAGAACACTGAAGCTTTCTTT; cdr3_aa: CSAGDSQNTEAFF
clone_size: few; d_call: TRBD2; v_call: TRBV7-9; j_call: TRBJ2-3; cdr3_nt: TGTGCCAGCAGCTCAGGGACTAGCGGTAGCACAGATACGCAGTATTTT; cdr3_aa: CASSSGTSGSTDTQYF
clone_size: many; d_call: -; v_call: TRBV20-1; j_call: TRBJ2-7; cdr3_nt: TGCAGTGGCCATTCTGGCGAGCAGTACTTC; cdr3_aa: CSGHSGEQYF
clone_size: many; d_call: TRBD1; v_call: TRBV11-2; j_call: TRBJ2-7; cdr3_nt: TGTGCCAGCAGCTTGGCCGGGACAGCCTACGAGCAGTACTTC; cdr3_aa: CASSLAGTAYEQYF
clone_size: many; d_call: -; v_call: TRBV2; j_call: TRBJ1-4; cdr3_nt: TGTGCCAGCGCGGCGACTAATGAAAAACTGTTTTTT; cdr3_aa: CASAATNEKLFF
clone_size: -; d_call: -; v_call: TRBV30; j_call: TRBJ2-4; cdr3_nt: TGTGCCTGGATCCCTCATCAAGCCAAAAACATTCAGTACTTC; cdr3_aa: CAWIPHQAKNIQYF
clone_size: -; d_call: -; v_call: TRBV14; j_call: TRBJ2-1; cdr3_nt: TGTGCCAGCAGCCAAGATGTGTCGAGGGAATATTACAATGAGCAGTTCTTC; cdr3_aa: CASSQDVSREYYNEQFF
clone_size: many; d_call: -; v_call: TRBV11-2; j_call: TRBJ2-6; cdr3_nt: TGTGCCAGCAGCGAGAACTCTGGGGCCAACGTCCTGACTTTC; cdr3_aa: CASSENSGANVLTF
clone_size: many; d_call: -; v_call: TRBV30; j_call: TRBJ2-2; cdr3_nt: TGTGCCTGGAGTCTAGGGGGAACCGGGGAGCTGTTTTTT; cdr3_aa: CAWSLGGTGELFF
clone_size: -; d_call: -; v_call: TRBV24-1; j_call: TRBJ1-4; cdr3_nt: TGTGCCACCAGTGATCCTCGCGGAGGTGGATATGAAAAACTGTTTTTT; cdr3_aa: CATSDPRGGGYEKLFF
clone_size: many; d_call: -; v_call: TRBV19; j_call: TRBJ2-3; cdr3_nt: TGTGCCAGTAGTAGGAGAGCAAGGGTGGATACGCAGTATTTT; cdr3_aa: CASSRRARVDTQYF
clone_size: many; d_call: TRBD2; v_call: TRBV3-1; j_call: TRBJ2-3; cdr3_nt: TGTGCCAGCAGCCCGGAGCGGGAGGGCCTTACAGATACGCAGTATTTT; cdr3_aa: CASSPEREGLTDTQYF
clone_size: few; d_call: -; v_call: TRBV28; j_call: TRBJ1-2; cdr3_nt: TGTGCCAGCACCATCTCGTCGCGGCAGGGCTATGGCTACACCTTC; cdr3_aa: CASTISSRQGYGYTF
clone_size: many; d_call: -; v_call: TRBV28; j_call: TRBJ2-1; cdr3_nt: TGTGCCAGCAGCCGCCGGGACCCCCTCATTGTTGGGTACAATGAGCAGTTCTTC; cdr3_aa: CASSRRDPLIVGYNEQFF
clone_size: -; d_call: -; v_call: TRBV7-8; j_call: TRBJ2-5; cdr3_nt: TGTGCCAGCAGCCAAGACCGACACACACAAGAGACCCAGTACTTC; cdr3_aa: CASSQDRHTQETQYF
clone_size: -; d_call: -; v_call: TRBV10-3; j_call: TRBJ2-1; cdr3_nt: TGTGCCATCAGTGAGTCGGTACTTGGGGATGAGCAGTTCTTC; cdr3_aa: CAISESVLGDEQFF
clone_size: -; d_call: TRBD2; v_call: TRBV7-2; j_call: TRBJ2-1; cdr3_nt: TGTGCCAGCAGCTATTGGACTAGCGGGAGAGTACGTGAGCAGTTCTTC; cdr3_aa: CASSYWTSGRVREQFF
clone_size: -; d_call: -; v_call: TRBV5-5; j_call: TRBJ2-7; cdr3_nt: TGTGCCAGCAGCTTGACCCCCTCGGCCTCCTACGAGCAGTACTTC; cdr3_aa: CASSLTPSASYEQYF
clone_size: many; d_call: TRBD1; v_call: TRBV7-2; j_call: TRBJ1-4; cdr3_nt: TGTGCCAGCAGCGCGTCGACAGGGTTTGAAGAAAAACTGTTTTTT; cdr3_aa: CASSASTGFEEKLFF
clone_size: many; d_call: -; v_call: TRBV6-1; j_call: TRBJ2-5; cdr3_nt: TGTGCCAGCAAGGGGGGTTGGTTGGCGACCCAGTACTTC; cdr3_aa: CASKGGWLATQYF
clone_size: -; d_call: -; v_call: TRBV10-3; j_call: TRBJ1-2; cdr3_nt: TGTGCCATCAGTGACTCAAGGGCGGTGGGTGGCTACACCTTC; cdr3_aa: CAISDSRAVGGYTF
clone_size: -; d_call: -; v_call: TRBV6-4; j_call: TRBJ2-2; cdr3_nt: TGTGCCAGCAGTGATGGATGGAACACCGGGGAGCTGTTTTTT; cdr3_aa: CASSDGWNTGELFF
clone_size: -; d_call: -; v_call: TRBV5-1; j_call: TRBJ1-1; cdr3_nt: TGCGCCAGCAGTCGGAGTGGGGGTAACGCTGAAGCTTTCTTT; cdr3_aa: CASSRSGGNAEAFF
clone_size: -; d_call: -; v_call: TRBV11-3; j_call: TRBJ2-2; cdr3_nt: TGTGCCAGCAGCTTATTACGCGGCACCGGGGAGCTGTTTTTT; cdr3_aa: CASSLLRGTGELFF
clone_size: many; d_call: TRBD2; v_call: TRBV28; j_call: TRBJ2-7; cdr3_nt: TGTGCCAGCAGTTTCTCTCTAGCGGTTTTATCCTACGAGCAGTACTTC; cdr3_aa: CASSFSLAVLSYEQYF
clone_size: -; d_call: TRBD2; v_call: TRBV9; j_call: TRBJ2-7; cdr3_nt: TGTGCCAGCAGCGTAAACCCGGGACTAGCGGCGGGGGAGCAGTACTTC; cdr3_aa: CASSVNPGLAAGEQYF
clone_size: many; d_call: TRBD1; v_call: TRBV28; j_call: TRBJ2-1; cdr3_nt: TGTGCCAGCAGCCAACCGGGACAGGGTGGGAGTGAGCAGTTCTTC; cdr3_aa: CASSQPGQGGSEQFF
clone_size: -; d_call: TRBD2; v_call: TRBV5-4; j_call: TRBJ2-1; cdr3_nt: TGTGCCAGCAGCCCATCGGGACTAGCGGGAGATAATGAGCAGTTCTTC; cdr3_aa: CASSPSGLAGDNEQFF
clone_size: -; d_call: -; v_call: TRBV12-5; j_call: TRBJ1-1; cdr3_nt: TGTGCTAGTGGCCGAGGGGGGGACGAAGCTTTCTTT; cdr3_aa: CASGRGGDEAFF
clone_size: -; d_call: -; v_call: TRBV6-2/TRBV6-3; j_call: TRBJ1-4; cdr3_nt: TGTGCCAGCAGTTATCAAGAGATACCAAATGAAAAACTGTTTTTT; cdr3_aa: CASSYQEIPNEKLFF
clone_size: many; d_call: TRBD1; v_call: TRBV2; j_call: TRBJ1-2; cdr3_nt: TGTGCCAGCAGATCAGGACAGGGGCACTATGGCTACACCTTC; cdr3_aa: CASRSGQGHYGYTF